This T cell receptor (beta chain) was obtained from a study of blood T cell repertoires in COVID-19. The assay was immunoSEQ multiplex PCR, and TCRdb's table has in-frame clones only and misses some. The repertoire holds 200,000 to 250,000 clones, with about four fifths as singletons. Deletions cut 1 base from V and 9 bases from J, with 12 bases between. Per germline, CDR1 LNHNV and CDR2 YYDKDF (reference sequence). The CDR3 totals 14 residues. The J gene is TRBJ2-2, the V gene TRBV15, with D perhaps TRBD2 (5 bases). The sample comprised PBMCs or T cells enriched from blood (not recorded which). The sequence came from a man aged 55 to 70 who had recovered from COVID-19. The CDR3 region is CATSRAGMDRELFF. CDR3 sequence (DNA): TGTGCCACCAGCAGAGCCGGGATGGACCGGGAGCTGTTTTTT.